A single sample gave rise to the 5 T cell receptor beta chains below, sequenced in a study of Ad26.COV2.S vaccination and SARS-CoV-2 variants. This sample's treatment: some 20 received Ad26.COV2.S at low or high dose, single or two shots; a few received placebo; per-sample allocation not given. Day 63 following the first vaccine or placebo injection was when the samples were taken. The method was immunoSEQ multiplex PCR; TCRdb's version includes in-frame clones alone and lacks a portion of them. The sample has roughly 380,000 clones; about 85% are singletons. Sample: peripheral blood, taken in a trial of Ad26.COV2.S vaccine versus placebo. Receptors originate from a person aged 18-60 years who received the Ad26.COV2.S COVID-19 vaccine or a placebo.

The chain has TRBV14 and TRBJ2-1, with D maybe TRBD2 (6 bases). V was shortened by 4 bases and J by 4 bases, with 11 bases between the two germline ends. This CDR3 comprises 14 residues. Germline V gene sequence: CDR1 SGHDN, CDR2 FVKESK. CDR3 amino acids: CASSRSGLYNEQFF. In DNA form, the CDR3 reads TGTGCCAGCAGCCGAAGCGGGTTGTACAATGAGCAGTTCTTC.

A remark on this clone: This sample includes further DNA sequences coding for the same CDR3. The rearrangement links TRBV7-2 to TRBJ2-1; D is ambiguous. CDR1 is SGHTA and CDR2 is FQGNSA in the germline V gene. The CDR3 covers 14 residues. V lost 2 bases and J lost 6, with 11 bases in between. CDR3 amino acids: CASSLLGLGNEQFF. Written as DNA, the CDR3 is TGTGCCAGCAGCTTATTAGGCTTGGGCAATGAGCAGTTCTTC.

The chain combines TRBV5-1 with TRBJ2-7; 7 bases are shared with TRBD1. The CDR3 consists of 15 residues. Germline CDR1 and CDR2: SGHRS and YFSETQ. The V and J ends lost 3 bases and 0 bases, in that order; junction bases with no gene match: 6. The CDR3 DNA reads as TGCGCCAGCAGCTCGGGACAGACCTACTCCTACGAGCAGTACTTC. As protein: CASSSGQTYSYEQYF.

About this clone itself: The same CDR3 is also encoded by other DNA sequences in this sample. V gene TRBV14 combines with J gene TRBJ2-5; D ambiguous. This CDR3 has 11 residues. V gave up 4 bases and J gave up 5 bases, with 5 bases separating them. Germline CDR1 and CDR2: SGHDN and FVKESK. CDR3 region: CASSLGETQYF. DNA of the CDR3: TGTGCCAGCAGCCTAGGGGAGACCCAGTACTTC.

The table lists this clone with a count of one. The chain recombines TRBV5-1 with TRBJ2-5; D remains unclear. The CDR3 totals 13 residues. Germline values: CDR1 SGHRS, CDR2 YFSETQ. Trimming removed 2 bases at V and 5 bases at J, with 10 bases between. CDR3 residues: CASSFGLEETQYF. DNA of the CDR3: TGCGCCAGCAGCTTCGGCCTAGAGGAGACCCAGTACTTC.